Each of the 4 T cell receptor beta chains below was sequenced from the same sample in a study of response to subunit inactivated influenza vaccine. TCRdb reanalysed the RT-PCR reads using MiXCR and keeps one entry per CDR3 protein. The sample contains about 500,000 distinct CDR3 sequences, 15% to 20% of which appear only once. This specimen consisted of CD4+ T cells sorted from PBMCs, obtained around 2 years after vaccination. Every receptor here comes from a man in his fifties or sixties who received an inactivated influenza vaccine.

This chain links TRBV4-3 with TRBJ2-3, with TRBD2 as a possible D gene (6 bases). The CDR3 loop spans 13 amino acids. V gave up 0 bases and J gave up 12 bases, with 13 bases separating them. Germline loops: CDR1 LGHNA, CDR2 YSLEER. CDR3 sequence reads: CASSQDLIGRQYF. CDR3 in DNA: TGCGCCAGCAGCCAAGATTTAATCGGGAGACAGTATTTT.

This clonotype was observed at least ten times. The chain uses TRBV4-3 and TRBJ1-4; D unresolved. Germline values: CDR1 LGHNA, CDR2 YSLEER. The CDR3 runs 13 residues. Trimming removed 0 bases from V and 11 bases from J, with 10 bases in between. The CDR3 DNA sequence: TGCGCCAGCAGCCAAGAAAGCGTCGGGAAACTGTTTTTT. This translates into CASSQESVGKLFF.

The V call is TRBV27, the J call TRBJ2-5, with 12 bases aligning to TRBD2. The CDR3 has 15 residues. From germline, CDR1 is MNHEY and CDR2 SMNVEV (reference sequence). V lost 6 bases to trimming and J lost 7 bases; unmatched junction nucleotides: 9. In DNA, the CDR3 is TGTGCCAGCAGACCCCTAGCGGGGGGGCCTCCGACCCAGTACTTC. Translated: CASRPLAGGPPTQYF.

This clonotype was counted only a few times. This chain joins TRBV6-2 or TRBV6-3 and TRBJ2-1; no clear D. Trimming took off 6 bases at V and 9 bases at J, with 12 bases between the two ends. CDR1 is MNHEY, CDR2 SVGEGT, per germline. The CDR3 runs 12 residues. The CDR3: CASSPGVGEQFF. CDR3 nucleotide sequence: TGTGCCAGCAGCCCCGGTGTCGGTGAGCAGTTCTTC.